This T cell receptor beta chain was found in a study of cytomegalovirus exposure and HLA in healthy donors. General study findings and limits: According to the study, roughly 160 TCR beta chains were cytomegalovirus-associated. Many donors shared some public TCRs, even though most TCR sequences were rare. In an earlier analysis, about 87% or about 30%: the productive usage of most TCR beta V segments. Immune exposure was documented only through CMV serostatus.

About this clone itself: Its target is unknown.

Per germline, CDR1 MNHEY and CDR2 SVGAGI. The CDR3 sequence is 15 residues long. V lost 2 bases and J lost 0, with 11 bases in between. PCR employed 60 Vbeta and 13 Jbeta primers. Using immunoSEQ multiplex PCR, the repertoire was profiled, and TCRdb retains in-frame clones only, with some absent. The sample lists some 13,000 clones, over 55% occurring once. The TCR comes from a woman in her 50s in good health and CMV-seropositive. This chain joins TRBV6-5 and TRBJ2-7; D perhaps matches TRBD1 (5 bases). Sequenced input: PBMCs. DNA of the CDR3: TGTGCCAGCAGTTACAGGGGCTTTAGCTCCTACGAGCAGTACTTC. Its translation is CASSYRGFSSYEQYF.